The 12 T cell receptor beta chains presented below share a single source sample, sequenced in a study of T-cell reconstitution after alpha-beta-depleted transplantation in children. Using unique molecular identifiers, the investigators prepared the TCRbeta library. TCRdb analysed the PCR reads with MiXCR anew, one entry per CDR3 protein. The table lists 450,000 to 550,000 distinct CDR3 sequences, roughly 10% of them singletons. Sequenced here: PBMCs, mostly from graft donor cells, sampled 180 days after TCRalphabeta/CD19-depleted stem cell transplant. The source is a female patient between 2 and 15 years old who had a stem cell transplant for aplastic anemia, so the T cells may come from the graft donor.

This chain connects TRBV14 to TRBJ2-5; either TRBD1 or TRBD2 may supply D (5 bases each). Germline loops: CDR1 SGHDN, CDR2 FVKESK. The CDR3 is 13 amino acids. The V and J ends lost 3 bases and 3 bases respectively, with 8 bases between them. CDR3: CASSQLGEETQYF. CDR3 nucleotides: TGTGCCAGCAGCCAGTTGGGGGAAGAGACCCAGTACTTC.

The J gene is TRBJ2-5, the V gene TRBV7-6; 9 bases align to TRBD2. Germline lookup yields CDR1 SGHVS and CDR2 FNYEAQ. V trimming: 7 bases; J trimming: 2 bases; junction bases outside the gene matches: 14. CDR3 size: 17 residues. In DNA form, the CDR3 reads TGTGCCAGCAAGTTCCTAGCGGGATCTGAAATTCAAGAGACCCAGTACTTC. Translated: CASKFLAGSEIQETQYF. Combining the CDR3 with reference TRBV7-6 and TRBJ2-5 gives the whole variable domain GAGVSQSPRYKVTKRGQDVALRCDPISGHVSLYWYRQALGQGPEFLTYFNYEAQQDKSGLPNDRFSAERPEGSISTLTIQRTEQRDSAMYRCASKFLAGSEIQETQYFGPGTRLLVL.

There are a few counts of this clonotype. CDR3 loop: CSVNPRTSGTGELFF. CDR3 coding DNA: TGCAGCGTTAACCCCCGGACTAGCGGCACCGGGGAGCTGTTTTTT. V gene TRBV29-1 combines with J gene TRBJ2-2; 10 positions agree with TRBD2. The V and J ends lost 5 bases and 4 bases, in that order; junction bases with no gene match: 7. Per germline, CDR1 SQVTM and CDR2 ANQGSEA. CDR3 length: 15 residues.

The V and J genes are TRBV12-3 or TRBV12-4 and TRBJ2-3; 13 positions match TRBD2. Trimming took 5 bases from V and 4 from J; bases not matched to a gene: 12. The CDR3 sequence is 18 residues long. CDR3: CASSLRPRLAGGPDTQYF. In DNA form, the CDR3 reads TGTGCCAGCAGTCTCCGCCCAAGACTAGCGGGAGGACCAGATACGCAGTATTTT.

The sample holds many counts of this clonotype. The CDR3 DNA follows: TGTGCCAGCAGTTACTCGGACAGCTCCTACGAGCAGTACTTC. It yields the protein CASSYSDSSYEQYF. The rearrangement joins TRBV6-5 to TRBJ2-7; TRBD1 is a possible D gene (6 bases). The ends were cut back, 0 bases at V and 0 bases at J, with 6 bases in the middle. From germline, CDR1 is MNHEY and CDR2 SVGAGI. The CDR3 loop spans 14 amino acids.

This clonotype appeared a few times. This chain joins TRBV9 and TRBJ2-7; the D gene could be TRBD1 or TRBD2 (6 bases each). The CDR3 contains 15 residues. V lost 3 bases and J lost 5, with 18 bases in between. Germline V CDR1 and CDR2: SGDLS, YYNGEE. The CDR3 region has the DNA TGTGCCAGCAGCGGGGCCCCGAGTCGGGGGCACGAGCAGTACTTC. Protein sequence: CASSGAPSRGHEQYF.

This clonotype was picked up many times. V usage is TRBV20-1 and J usage is TRBJ2-3; 10 nucleotides line up with TRBD2. J lost 0 bases, V lost 2 bases, and 5 bases had no gene match. This CDR3 has 16 residues. Germline CDR1 and CDR2: DFQATT and SNEGSKA (reference sequence). The CDR3 DNA reads as TGCAGTGCTAGAAGTCCGACTAGCGGGAGCACAGATACGCAGTATTTT. As protein: CSARSPTSGSTDTQYF.

This clonotype was observed a few times. The chain joins TRBV29-1 to TRBJ2-5; the match to TRBD1 covers 11 bases. Germline-derived CDR1 and CDR2 are SQVTM and ANQGSEA. The CDR3 is 15 amino acids. After removal of 2 bases from V and 5 bases from J, the junction contained 7 bases not matched to a gene. The DNA for the CDR3 is TGCAGCGTTGAAAAACGGACAGGGGGCGGCGAGACCCAGTACTTC. Protein: CSVEKRTGGGETQYF.

V usage is TRBV9 and J usage is TRBJ2-3, with TRBD2 identical over 10 bases. The germline V gene has CDR1 SGDLS and CDR2 YYNGEE. J was trimmed by 7 bases and V by 3 bases; bases with no gene match: 11. This CDR3 comprises 16 residues. The CDR3 loop reads CASSAEGAGGPNTQYF. CDR3 DNA: TGTGCCAGCAGCGCCGAAGGAGCGGGAGGGCCCAATACGCAGTATTTT.

There are a few counts of this clonotype. For the CDR3, the DNA is TGTGCCAGCAGCTCTCTAGCGGGAGGGCTAGTGACCCAGTACTTC. It yields the protein CASSSLAGGLVTQYF. The chain has TRBV7-3 and TRBJ2-5; 12 positions agree with TRBD2. Germline CDR1 reads SGHTA; CDR2 reads FQGTGA. The CDR3 is made up of 15 amino acids. V lost 4 bases and J lost 7; bases outside the gene matches: 7.

This clonotype came up a few times. V and J are TRBV5-6 and TRBJ2-7; TRBD1 agrees at 8 bases. Germline V lookup: CDR1 SGHDT, CDR2 YYEEEE. The V segment lost 3 bases and the J segment 4 bases; nucleotides outside the gene matches: 12. The CDR3 spans 16 residues. This CDR3 is CASSYPKGTGDYEQYV. As DNA, the CDR3 is TGTGCCAGCAGCTACCCGAAAGGGACAGGAGATTACGAGCAGTACGTC.

The CDR3 protein is CASSYDRINQPQHF. DNA for the CDR3: TGTGCCAGCAGCTACGACAGGATCAATCAGCCCCAGCATTTT. This rearrangement joins TRBV7-9 to TRBJ1-5; D is possibly TRBD1 (6 bases). Germline loops: CDR1 SEHNR, CDR2 FQNEAQ (reference sequence). Deletions cut 4 bases from V and 3 bases from J, with 10 bases between. The CDR3 is 14 amino acids.